This T cell receptor (beta chain) appears in the sequencing data of a study of beta chain features in type 1 diabetes. Donors contributed one heparinised blood draw apiece, averaging about 110 mL. Sorting with CD45RO/CCR7/CD25/CD127/CD95/CD27 yielded naive, central memory, regulatory and stem-like memory CD4+ cells. Findings and caveats of the study: Type 1 diabetes patients had TCRB CDR3s that were shorter (moderately but significantly so) in all four CD4+ subsets.

Of note for this clone: The antigen is unknown.

CDR1 and CDR2 from the germline V gene are KGHSH and LQKENI. Germline trimming cut 3 bases from V and 8 bases from J; bases unmatched to any gene: 9. This CDR3 comprises 16 residues. Reverse transcribing all isolated RNA meant expressed TCRB transcripts were sequenced. Repertoires were generated with immunoSEQ multiplex PCR, while TCRdb's copy carries only in-frame clones and drops some. The sample yields about 640,000 clones, around 12% seen once. Sequencing used naive CD4+ T cells from blood. The chain uses TRBV18 and TRBJ2-3; 12 nucleotides line up with TRBD2. The sequence came from a man in his thirties or forties with type 1 diabetes. The CDR3 DNA is TGTGCCAGCTCACCGCCGCTAGCGGGGGGGCCAAGTACGCAGTATTTT. As protein: CASSPPLAGGPSTQYF.